The next 20 T cell receptor beta chains were all read from a single sample in a study of blood T cell repertoires in COVID-19. Method: immunoSEQ multiplex PCR; TCRdb's copy keeps in-frame clones and lacks some. Seen here are about 250,000 clones, over 70% observed once, and the top ten hold 4.5% to 6.5%. The source material was peripheral blood. The receptor set was obtained from an elderly man with acute or convalescent COVID-19.

V gene TRBV2 combines with J gene TRBJ1-1, with 7 positions matching TRBD1. The CDR3 covers 14 residues. The V and J ends lost 6 bases and 3 bases, in that order; junction bases with no gene match: 7. Germline lookup yields CDR1 SNHLY and CDR2 FYNNEI. CDR3 in DNA: TGTGCCAGCAGAGACAGGGACCGCGACACTGAAGCTTTCTTT. Translating gives CASRDRDRDTEAFF.

The V call is TRBV27, the J call TRBJ2-7; 8 nucleotides line up with TRBD1. This CDR3 is 14 amino acids long. Germline values: CDR1 MNHEY, CDR2 SMNVEV (reference sequence). Trimming cost V 2 bases and J 2 bases; bases outside gene matches: 2. CDR3 in amino acids: CASSLVTGAYEQYF. CDR3 bases: TGTGCCAGCAGTTTAGTGACAGGGGCCTACGAGCAGTACTTC.

The rearrangement uses TRBV10-3 and TRBJ1-6, with unresolved D. V lost 4 bases and J 9 bases, leaving 7 bases between the germline ends. The CDR3 extends over 12 amino acids. Per the germline V gene, CDR1 is ENHRY and CDR2 is SYGVKD. The CDR3 nucleotides are TGTGCCATCAGTGCGGGAGGTTCACCCCTCCACTTT. Its protein is CAISAGGSPLHF.

The genes are TRBV27 and TRBJ2-1; D perhaps matches TRBD2 (6 bases). The V gene's germline CDR1 is MNHEY and CDR2 SMNVEV (reference sequence). Trimming shortened V by 7 bases and J by 5 bases, and 15 bases separated the two germline ends. The CDR3 contains 14 residues. CDR3 amino acids: CASTPGLPNNEQFF. Here the CDR3 DNA reads TGTGCCAGCACCCCGGGACTCCCCAACAATGAGCAGTTCTTC.

With respect to this clone: Other DNA sequences in this sample translate to the same CDR3. The rearrangement joins TRBV18 to TRBJ2-3; perhaps TRBD1 as D (6 bases). This CDR3 region has 14 residues. Deletions cut 3 bases from V and 2 bases from J, with 9 bases between. Per the germline V gene, CDR1 is KGHSH and CDR2 is LQKENI. Here the CDR3 reads CASSPDRTTDTQYF. CDR3 nucleotide sequence: TGTGCCAGCTCACCCGACAGGACCACAGATACGCAGTATTTT.

The chain carries TRBV18 and TRBJ1-1; 7 nucleotides line up with TRBD1. The CDR3 totals 15 residues. The V gene end was trimmed by 5 bases and the J gene end by 3 bases; junction bases not matched to a gene: 9. Looked up from germline, CDR1 is KGHSH and CDR2 is LQKENI. CDR3 residues: CASSNYRGGDTEAFF. CDR3 DNA sequence: TGTGCCAGCTCAAACTACAGGGGCGGGGACACTGAAGCTTTCTTT.

V and J are TRBV19 and TRBJ1-2, with D unclear. CDR3 length: 12 residues. Between the trimmed V and J ends, which lost 4 bases and 4 bases, there was a span of 7 bases. Germline-derived CDR1 and CDR2 are LNHDA and SQIVND (reference sequence). The CDR3 loop is CASSTSFYGYTF. The CDR3 DNA follows: TGTGCCAGTAGTACCAGTTTCTATGGCTACACCTTC. Full variable domain (outside the CDR3, taken from reference TRBV19 and TRBJ1-2): DGGITQSPKYLFRKEGQNVTLSCEQNLNHDAMYWYRQDPGQGLRLIYYSQIVNDFQKGDIAEGYSVSREKKESFPLTVTSAQKNPTAFYLCASSTSFYGYTFGSGTRLTVV.

The chain links TRBV2 to TRBJ1-5; TRBD1 matches 7 bases. CDR3 size: 13 residues. V trimming: 4 bases; J trimming: 7 bases; junction bases outside the gene matches: 4. Germline V gene data show CDR1 as SNHLY and CDR2 as FYNNEI. CDR3 coding DNA: TGTGCCAGCAGTGGGGCAGGGGGACAGCCCCAGCATTTT. Translated, it gives CASSGAGGQPQHF.

The J gene is TRBJ1-6, the V gene TRBV19; 7 nucleotides align to TRBD1. This CDR3 spans 16 amino acids. CDR1 and CDR2 from the germline V gene are LNHDA and SQIVND (reference sequence). V lost 7 bases to trimming and J lost 1 base; unmatched junction nucleotides: 7. The DNA of the CDR3 is TGTGCCAGTAAACGAGGGGGCTCATCCTATAATTCACCCCTCCACTTT. Translated, it gives CASKRGGSSYNSPLHF.

The sample holds one count of this clone. The chain couples TRBV5-1 to TRBJ2-5; D gene ambiguous. V lost 4 bases, J lost 5 bases, and 12 bases lay in between. The germline V gene has CDR1 SGHRS and CDR2 YFSETQ. This CDR3 contains 13 residues. CDR3 nucleotide sequence: TGCGCCAGCAGCCAAAACCAGATCGAGACCCAGTACTTC. It codes for CASSQNQIETQYF.

The chain links TRBV28 to TRBJ1-1, with D possibly TRBD1 on 6 matching bases. V was clipped by 6 bases and J by 10 bases, with 15 bases between them. The CDR3 is 12 amino acids. Germline CDR1 is MDHEN and CDR2 is SYDVKM. For the CDR3, the DNA is TGTGCCAGCAGCCCCCCAGGGGCGCTAGCTTTCTTT. The encoded protein is CASSPPGALAFF. Looking up the rest from reference TRBV28 and TRBJ1-1 gives the full variable domain: DVKVTQSSRYLVKRTGEKVFLECVQDMDHENMFWYRQDPGLGLRLIYFSYDVKMKEKGDIPEGYSVSREKKERFSLILESASTNQTSMYLCASSPPGALAFFGQGTRLTVV.

The chain joins TRBV5-4 to TRBJ1-1; possible D gene TRBD1, 6 bases. V gave up 0 bases and J gave up 0 bases, with 9 bases separating them. The CDR3 spans 15 residues. Germline V gene lookup returns CDR1 SGHNT and CDR2 YYREEE (reference sequence). In DNA, the CDR3 is TGTGCCAGCAGCTTGGACAGGGCCTTGAACACTGAAGCTTTCTTT. Translating it yields CASSLDRALNTEAFF. The whole variable domain, filled in from reference TRBV5-4 and TRBJ1-1, reads ETGVTQSPTHLIKTRGQQVTLRCSSQSGHNTVSWYQQALGQGPQFIFQYYREEENGRGNFPPRFSGLQFPNYSSELNVNALELDDSALYLCASSLDRALNTEAFFGQGTRLTVV.

The rearrangement joins TRBV2 to TRBJ1-1; TRBD1 matches at 7 bases. The CDR3 is 15 amino acids. CDR1 and CDR2 (germline): SNHLY, FYNNEI. V gave up 0 bases and J gave up 4 bases; unmatched junction bases: 5. The CDR3 region is CASSEAQGGITEAFF. The CDR3 region has the DNA TGTGCCAGCAGTGAAGCGCAAGGGGGCATCACTGAAGCTTTCTTT.

The J gene is TRBJ2-3, the V gene TRBV19, with D possibly TRBD1 on 6 matching bases. Germline CDR1 and CDR2: LNHDA and SQIVND (reference sequence). Between the trimmed V and J ends, which lost 7 bases and 0 bases, there was a span of 17 bases. The CDR3 totals 16 residues. The chain's CDR3 is CASTDRGGGSTDTQYF. The CDR3 DNA follows: TGTGCCAGTACAGATCGTGGGGGCGGAAGCACAGATACGCAGTATTTT.

This clone came up once. The chain combines TRBV5-1 with TRBJ2-1; 10 positions agree with TRBD2. The CDR3 has 19 amino acids. Germline V CDR1 and CDR2: SGHRS, YFSETQ. V was clipped by 2 bases and J by 0 bases; unmatched bases: 11. The chain's CDR3 is CASSLQAGGTPRSYNEQFF. The CDR3 nucleotides read TGCGCCAGCAGCTTACAAGCGGGAGGGACACCTCGCTCCTACAATGAGCAGTTCTTC.

This chain links TRBV27 with TRBJ1-1; 8 bases match TRBD1. The CDR3 sequence is 15 residues long. V lost 6 bases and J lost 4; bases outside the gene matches: 10. The germline gives CDR1 MNHEY, CDR2 SMNVEV (reference sequence). In DNA form, the CDR3 reads TGTGCCAGCAGCCGTATCCGGACAGGGTCCACTGAAGCTTTCTTT. It yields the protein CASSRIRTGSTEAFF.

CDR3 coding DNA: TGCGCCAGCAGCGTTGCGAGCGGGAGTAAGTCTGAGCAGTTCTTC. Amino acids: CASSVASGSKSEQFF. The chain couples TRBV5-1 to TRBJ2-1, with 8 nucleotides matching TRBD2. The trim removed 4 bases at V and 9 bases at J, leaving 12 bases unmatched. Germline CDR1 and CDR2: SGHRS and YFSETQ. This CDR3 region has 15 residues.

The genes are TRBV27 and TRBJ1-2, with D perhaps matching TRBD1 (6 bases). CDR1 is MNHEY, CDR2 SMNVEV, per germline (reference sequence). V gave up 6 bases and J gave up 6 bases, with 20 bases separating them. The CDR3 runs 15 residues. CDR3: CASSLIPTGFDGYTF. CDR3 bases: TGTGCCAGCAGCCTCATACCGACAGGATTCGATGGCTACACCTTC.

The chain uses TRBV29-1 and TRBJ1-2; D unresolved. The CDR3 spans 11 residues. The germline V gene has CDR1 SQVTM and CDR2 ANQGSEA. CDR3 sequence reads: CSVWGGYGYTF. The CDR3 bases are TGCAGTGTGTGGGGAGGATATGGCTACACCTTC.

The V gene is TRBV10-1, the J gene TRBJ2-1; tentative D call: TRBD2 (6 bases). V was cut by 4 bases and J by 5 bases, with 15 bases left in between. Germline V gene lookup returns CDR1 WNHNN and CDR2 SYGVQD (reference sequence). The CDR3 sequence is 15 residues long. CDR3 amino acids: CASSGGALGDNEQFF. DNA for the CDR3: TGCGCCAGCAGTGGCGGGGCCCTGGGGGACAATGAGCAGTTCTTC.